The entry below gives a single T cell receptor beta chain sequence along with its context. Its antigen is still unknown. The input lacks base qualities; no much larger clone sits a single base away. Healthy HIV-negative adults with no recently reported acute infections or vaccinations were included as donors. All donors were Caucasian adults living in Nashville, Tennessee, USA. CD4+ T cells were enriched through magnetic negative selection, after which naive cells were positively selected on CD45RA and the remaining negative fraction served as the memory subset. Blood was collected by leukapheresis, and PBMCs were isolated by Ficoll-Histopaque density gradient centrifugation and then cryopreserved in liquid nitrogen vapor phase. Analytical flow cytometry was used to check the purity and quantity of every magnetically sorted T cell population. Genomic DNA was isolated from each sorted fraction and quantified by UV absorbance on a Nanodrop 2000c.

This record belongs to a study of shared clonotypes between healthy human individuals (dated by TCRdb to 2020 to 2022). About the investigation overall: Two women and three men aged 18 to 49 years were included in the cohort. Per donor, three plates each were used for CD4 naive and CD4 memory, two for CD8 naive, and one for CD8 memory. Blood TCR repertoires of roughly 5 healthy adults were deeply sequenced to estimate repertoire size and the extent of clonotype sharing between individuals. Libraries were prepared and TCR repertoires were sequenced by different laboratories using diverse techniques, in order to increase sequencing depth and limit assay-specific biases. Leukapheresis yielded between about 0.85 and 9 billion PBMCs per donor. Study-wide findings and limitations: Higher generation probabilities were observed for clonotypes shared by all four sorted-subset donors than for non-shared clonotypes. Naive subsets generally had larger estimated clonotype richness than memory subsets did. Pairwise subsampling led to the expectation that sequencing depth would affect the degree of clonotype sharing among donors. Incomplete sequencing was indicated by rarefaction of sorted-subset datasets, despite the large sequencing depth. The small number of donors limited the genetic and exposure-history diversity represented. Approximately 5% of naive CD4, roughly 3.6% of naive CD8, approximately 2.2% of memory CD4, and around 0.42% of memory CD8 clonotypes were shared across several donors. Sampling was restricted to blood, and TCR repertoires in tissue are likely to differ from TCR repertoires in blood.

Using the deep immunoSEQ assay, multiplex PCR amplified TCR CDR3 regions from genomic DNA. Extracted genomic DNA from each cell subset was distributed evenly across all wells of several immunoSEQ 96-well plates, and each plate was treated as a replicate. Each replicate PCR for sorted subsets received 150 to 250 ng genomic DNA, equal to tens of thousands of T cell genomes. Purified libraries were quantified with a Qubit 3.0 fluorometer, sized on a Bioanalyzer 2100, and re-quantified with the KAPA Library Quantification kit. Each immunoSEQ 96-well plate was sequenced on its own single-read 150-cycle Illumina NextSeq 550 flow cell. Turning to the authors' computational methods: Because the immunoSEQ output held only junctional sequences and lacked quality scores, the filtering could not match the filtering applied to full-length reads. Sequences were annotated with PyIR, a Python wrapper for IgBLAST v1.9, and V/J genes and CDR3 were assigned using IMGT germline references. Reads were removed for weak V/J assignments (E-value above 1e-6), missing CDR3, stop codons, out-of-frame junctions, or ambiguous translated residues. V3J clonotypes were defined as sequences sharing an identical inferred V gene, J gene, and CDR3 amino acid sequence. Percentage overlap between repertoires was computed as shared unique clonotypes divided by the size of the smaller repertoire. RTK rarefaction, the Chao1 estimator, and Recon v2.1 estimates of unobserved clonotypes were used to assess repertoire richness. For all TCRbeta clonotypes obtained by the gDNA method from a few donors, generation probabilities were computed with OLGA. TCRdb provides this immuneACCESS table in a form limited to in-frame rearrangements. Some clones are lacking; in checked studies, under half of them reflect an unresolved V gene, and why the rest are absent is not known. From that table come the V and J calls and clone size; the DNA was used to work out D and trimming. The sample yields under 2,500,000 clones; 95% were counted once. The ten most abundant clones make up 0.1% to 0.15% of the sample.

This clonotype was obtained from a young man in good health. The sequencing sample was made of naive CD4+ T cells sorted from blood. In the paper's terms, the cell subset or site label means: CD45RA+ positively selected.

The CDR3 region has the sequence CASSYTTGTGNTIYF. The DNA sequence is given as TGTGCCAGCAGCTATACCACAGGAACTGGAAACACCATATATTTT. The chain is assembled from TRBV11-2 and TRBJ1-3; possibly the D gene is TRBD1, per 5 matching bases. From cysteine to phenylalanine, the CDR3 is 15 amino acids long. Just CDR3 DNA is preserved here, 45 bases in frame from base 1. V is shortened by 4 bases, J by 2 bases, and the region joining them spans 12 bases. CDR1 is given as SGHAT and CDR2 as FQNNGV, both from the germline V gene.